This T cell receptor beta chain appears in the sequencing data of a study of OX40 agonist ivuxolimab in advanced cancers. Points from the study as a whole: CD4+ T cells averaged fewer expanded clones than CD8+ T cells. At 0.1 to 3.0 mg/kg, clonal expansion of CD4+ and CD8+ blood T cells had occurred by week 6.

Measured with immunoSEQ multiplex PCR; TCRdb has only the in-frame clones, and not every one. The data hold roughly 50,000 clones, with about 89% observed a single time. This clone was seen just once. Its antigen is not identified. The V and J ends lost 6 bases and 5 bases respectively, with 20 bases between them. The CDR3 consists of 15 residues. Germline-derived CDR1 and CDR2 are LNHDA and SQIVND (reference sequence). The sequencing used CD4+ or CD8+ T cells sorted from blood, collected in a trial of the OX40 agonist ivuxolimab. V is TRBV19 and J is TRBJ2-7; perhaps TRBD2 as D (5 bases). The clonotype was recovered from an adult with an advanced solid tumor such as melanoma, head and neck, liver or kidney cancer. The CDR3 coding sequence is TGTGCCAGTAGCGGTATGACCGGGGTTCTCCACGAGCAGTACTTC. Residues: CASSGMTGVLHEQYF.